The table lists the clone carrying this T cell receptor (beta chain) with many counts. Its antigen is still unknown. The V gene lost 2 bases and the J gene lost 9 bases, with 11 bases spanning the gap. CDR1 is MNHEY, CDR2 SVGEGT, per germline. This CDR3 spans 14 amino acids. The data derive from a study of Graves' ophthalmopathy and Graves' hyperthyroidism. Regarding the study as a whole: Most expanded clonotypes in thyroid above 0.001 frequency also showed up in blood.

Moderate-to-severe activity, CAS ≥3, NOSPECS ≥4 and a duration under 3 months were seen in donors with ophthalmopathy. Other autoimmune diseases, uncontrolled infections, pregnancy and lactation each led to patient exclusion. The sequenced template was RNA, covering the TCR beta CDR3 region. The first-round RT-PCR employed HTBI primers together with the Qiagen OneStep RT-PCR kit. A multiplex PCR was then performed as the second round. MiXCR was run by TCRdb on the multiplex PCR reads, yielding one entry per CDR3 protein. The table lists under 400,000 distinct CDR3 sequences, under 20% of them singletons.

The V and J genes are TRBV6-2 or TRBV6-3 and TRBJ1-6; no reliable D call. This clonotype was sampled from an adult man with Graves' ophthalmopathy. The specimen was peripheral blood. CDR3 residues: CASSYGDRSSPLHF. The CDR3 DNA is TGTGCCAGCAGTTACGGGGATCGGTCTTCACCCCTCCACTTT.